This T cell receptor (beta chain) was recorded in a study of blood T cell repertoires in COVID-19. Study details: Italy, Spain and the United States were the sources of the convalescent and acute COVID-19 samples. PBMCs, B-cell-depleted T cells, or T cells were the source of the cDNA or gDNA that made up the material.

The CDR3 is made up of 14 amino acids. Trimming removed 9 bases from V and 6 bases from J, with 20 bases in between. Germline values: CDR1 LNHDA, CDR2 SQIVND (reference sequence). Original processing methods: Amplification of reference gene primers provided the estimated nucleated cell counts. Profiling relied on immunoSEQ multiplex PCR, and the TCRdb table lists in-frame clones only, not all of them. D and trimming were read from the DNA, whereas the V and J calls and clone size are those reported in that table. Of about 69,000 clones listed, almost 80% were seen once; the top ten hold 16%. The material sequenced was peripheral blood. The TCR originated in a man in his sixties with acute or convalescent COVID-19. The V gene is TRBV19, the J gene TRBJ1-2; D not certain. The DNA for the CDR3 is TGTGCCAGCAAATGGCCCCGGGGTATGGATGGCTACACCTTC. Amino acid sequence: CASKWPRGMDGYTF.